This entry describes one T cell receptor beta chain. The antigen remains undetermined. This entry is derived from a study of T-cell reconstitution after alpha-beta-depleted transplantation in children. Preparation of the TCRbeta library involved a method that used unique molecular identifiers. TCRdb independently ran MiXCR on the PCR reads; one entry per CDR3 protein. The table has approximately 630,000 distinct CDR3 sequences, 13% seen once. Whole-study findings and limits: The origin of alpha-beta T cells about two months after transplant was reportedly several hundred expanded graft clones.

The V end was cut by 0 bases, the J end by 6 bases, with 17 bases between. The CDR3 runs to 17 residues. Germline CDR1 SGHVS, CDR2 FNYEAQ. The specimen was PBMCs, collected before TCRalphabeta/CD19-depleted stem cell transplant. This chain links TRBV7-6 with TRBJ2-2; D remains ambiguous. This receptor was taken from a girl between 2 and 10 years old with congenital amegakaryocytic thrombocytopenia, due to receive a stem cell transplant. DNA of the CDR3: TGTGCCAGCAGCTTAGCGAAAACGCGTCCCGCCCCCGGGGAGCTGTTTTTT. Residues: CASSLAKTRPAPGELFF.